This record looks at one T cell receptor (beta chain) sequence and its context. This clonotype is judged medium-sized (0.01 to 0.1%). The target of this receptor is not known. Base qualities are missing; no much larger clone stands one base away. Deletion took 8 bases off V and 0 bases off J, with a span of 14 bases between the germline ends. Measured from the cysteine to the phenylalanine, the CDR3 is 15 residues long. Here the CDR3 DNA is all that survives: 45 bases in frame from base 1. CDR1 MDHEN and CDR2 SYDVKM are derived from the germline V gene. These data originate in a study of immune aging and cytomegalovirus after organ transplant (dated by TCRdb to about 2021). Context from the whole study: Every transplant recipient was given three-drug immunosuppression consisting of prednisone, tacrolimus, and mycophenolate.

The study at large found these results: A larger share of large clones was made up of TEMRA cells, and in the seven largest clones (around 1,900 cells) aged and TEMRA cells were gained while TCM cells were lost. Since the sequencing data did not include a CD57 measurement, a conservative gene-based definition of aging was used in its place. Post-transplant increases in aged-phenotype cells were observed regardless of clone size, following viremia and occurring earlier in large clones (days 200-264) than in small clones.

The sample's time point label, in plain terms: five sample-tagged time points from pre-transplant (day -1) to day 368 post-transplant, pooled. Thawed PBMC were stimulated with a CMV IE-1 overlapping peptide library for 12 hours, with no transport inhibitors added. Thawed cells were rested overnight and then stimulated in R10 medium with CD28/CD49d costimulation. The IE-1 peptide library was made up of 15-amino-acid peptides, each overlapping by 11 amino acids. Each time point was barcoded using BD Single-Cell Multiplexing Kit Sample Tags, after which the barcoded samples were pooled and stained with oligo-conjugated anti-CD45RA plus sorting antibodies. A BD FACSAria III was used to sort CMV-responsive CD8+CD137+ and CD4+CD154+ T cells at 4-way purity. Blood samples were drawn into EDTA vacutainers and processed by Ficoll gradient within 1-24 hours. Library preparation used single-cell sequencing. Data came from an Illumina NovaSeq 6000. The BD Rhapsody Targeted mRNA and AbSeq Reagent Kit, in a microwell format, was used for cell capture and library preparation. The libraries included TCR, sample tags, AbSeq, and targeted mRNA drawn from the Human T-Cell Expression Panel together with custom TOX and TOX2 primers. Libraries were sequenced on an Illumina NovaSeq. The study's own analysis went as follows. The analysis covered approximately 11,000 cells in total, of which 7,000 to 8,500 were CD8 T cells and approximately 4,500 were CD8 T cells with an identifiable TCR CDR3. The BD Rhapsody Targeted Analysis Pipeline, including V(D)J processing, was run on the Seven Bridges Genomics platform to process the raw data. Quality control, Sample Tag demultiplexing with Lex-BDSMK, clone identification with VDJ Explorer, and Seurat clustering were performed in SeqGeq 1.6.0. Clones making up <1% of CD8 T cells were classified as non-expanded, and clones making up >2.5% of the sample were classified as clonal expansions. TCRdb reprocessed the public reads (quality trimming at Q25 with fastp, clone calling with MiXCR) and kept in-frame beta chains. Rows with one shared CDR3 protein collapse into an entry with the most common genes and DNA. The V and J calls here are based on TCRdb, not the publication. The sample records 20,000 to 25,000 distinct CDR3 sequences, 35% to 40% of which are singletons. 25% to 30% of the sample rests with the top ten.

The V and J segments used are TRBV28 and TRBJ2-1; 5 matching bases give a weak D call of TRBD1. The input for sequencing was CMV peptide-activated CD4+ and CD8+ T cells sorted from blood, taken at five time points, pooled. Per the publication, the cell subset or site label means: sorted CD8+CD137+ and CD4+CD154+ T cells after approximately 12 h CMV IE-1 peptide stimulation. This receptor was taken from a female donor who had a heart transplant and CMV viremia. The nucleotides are TGTGCCAGCGTGTCAGGGCCGAGCTCCTACAATGAGCAGTTCTTC. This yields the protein CASVSGPSSYNEQFF.